This TCR beta chain was sequenced for a study of T cell repertoires in aging, cancer and after chemotherapy. Study as a whole: About 10 million TCR reads made up the full dataset.

Judged by abundance, this clonotype is large. What it binds is unknown. A mixed TRB-A/B primer pool amplified rearranged TRB by multiplex touch-down PCR. TCRdb re-derived calls from the multiplex PCR reads in MiXCR, one entry per CDR3 protein. The profile shows fewer than 650 distinct CDR3 sequences, roughly 28% of them singletons. V was pared by 3 bases and J by 2 bases, with 9 bases of the junction left unmatched. Germline V gene data show CDR1 as LNHDA and CDR2 as SQIVND (reference sequence). The CDR3 extends over 17 amino acids. Amplification of TCR beta used genomic DNA extracted from peripheral blood. Whole-study findings and limits: In cancer patients, declining TCR diversity with age involved lost richness and lost evenness.

V and J are TRBV19 and TRBJ2-7; 11 nucleotides agree with TRBD1. The material sequenced was blood. The receptor's source is a human donor with a solid tumor. CDR3 coding DNA: TGTGCCAGTAGTATGAAGGCTCCGGGACAGGGGGCCTACGAGCAGTACTTC. Residues: CASSMKAPGQGAYEQYF.